Shown below are 16 T cell receptor beta chains from a single sample sequenced in a study of T cell changes during pregnancy in multiple sclerosis. Here immunoSEQ multiplex PCR was the method, and the copy in TCRdb shows in-frame clones only, minus some. This sample has about 79,000 clones, with around 90% found just once. Sequencing used CD4+ T cells from peripheral blood mononuclear cells, obtained in the second trimester of pregnancy. The receptors were sampled from a female donor with multiple sclerosis, enrolled in a pregnancy study.

The chain is built from TRBV5-6 and TRBJ2-3; 11 bases agree with TRBD2. CDR1 and CDR2 (germline): SGHDT, YYEEEE. J lost 3 bases, V lost 2 bases, and 5 bases had no gene match. The CDR3 is made up of 16 amino acids. The DNA for the CDR3 is TGTGCCAGCAGCTTTAGGTCTAGCGGGAGGACAGATACGCAGTATTTT. Amino acid sequence: CASSFRSSGRTDTQYF.

The V and J genes are TRBV10-3 and TRBJ1-2; D is undetermined. The germline V gene encodes CDR1 ENHRY and CDR2 SYGVKD. The length of the CDR3 is 13 residues. V gave up 6 bases and J gave up 8 bases, with 16 bases separating them. The CDR3 DNA sequence: TGTGCCATCAGCACCGACGGGATTCGGGGCTACACCTTC. It translates to CAISTDGIRGYTF.

The chain uses TRBV28 and TRBJ1-2; 7 nucleotides agree with TRBD1. With V trimmed by 2 bases and J by 5 bases, 8 bases remained unmatched. Per germline, CDR1 MDHEN and CDR2 SYDVKM. The CDR3 is made up of 15 amino acids. As DNA, the CDR3 is TGTGCCAGCAGTTTACTTTTTGACAGGGATTATGGCTACACCTTC. It yields the protein CASSLLFDRDYGYTF.

The chain couples TRBV19 to TRBJ2-3; D is perhaps TRBD2 (5 bases). CDR3 length: 14 residues. The germline V and J ends were trimmed by 3 bases and 0 bases, with 7 bases remaining between them. The germline gives CDR1 LNHDA, CDR2 SQIVND (reference sequence). The CDR3 DNA sequence: TGTGCCAGTAGTATCCGGACTAGCACAGATACGCAGTATTTT. Encoded protein: CASSIRTSTDTQYF. The whole variable domain, remainder taken from reference TRBV19 and TRBJ2-3, is DGGITQSPKYLFRKEGQNVTLSCEQNLNHDAMYWYRQDPGQGLRLIYYSQIVNDFQKGDIAEGYSVSREKKESFPLTVTSAQKNPTAFYLCASSIRTSTDTQYFGPGTRLTVL.

The chain combines TRBV19 with TRBJ2-1; 12 bases are shared with TRBD2. V shed 0 bases and J 6 bases; nucleotides not matched to a gene: 6. Germline V gives CDR1 LNHDA, CDR2 SQIVND (reference sequence). There are 17 residues in the CDR3. Here the CDR3 DNA reads TGTGCCAGTAGTATAGATGGGGCTAGCGGGAGGGCCAATGAGCAGTTCTTC. It encodes CASSIDGASGRANEQFF.

This clone was seen only once. V and J are TRBV4-1 and TRBJ2-1; weak D call: TRBD2 (6 bases). The germline V and J ends were trimmed by 0 bases and 12 bases, with 15 bases remaining between them. There are 14 residues in the CDR3. Germline CDR1 MGHRA, CDR2 YSYEKL. CDR3 sequence reads: CASSQEGAGFAQFF. The DNA of the CDR3 is TGCGCCAGCAGCCAAGAAGGGGCGGGGTTTGCGCAGTTCTTC.

This chain joins TRBV28 and TRBJ2-7, with 12 nucleotides matching TRBD1. The germline V gene has CDR1 MDHEN and CDR2 SYDVKM. The junction had 9 bases not matched to a gene; V was cut back by 6 bases and J by 6 bases. The CDR3 totals 15 residues. This chain's CDR3 is CASRSSGTGGLEQYF. The CDR3 region has the DNA TGTGCCAGCAGATCCTCCGGGACAGGGGGCCTCGAGCAGTACTTC. Full variable domain (remainder filled in from reference TRBV28 and TRBJ2-7): DVKVTQSSRYLVKRTGEKVFLECVQDMDHENMFWYRQDPGLGLRLIYFSYDVKMKEKGDIPEGYSVSREKKERFSLILESASTNQTSMYLCASRSSGTGGLEQYFGPGTRLTVT.

This clone was detected once. The chain recombines TRBV30 with TRBJ2-2, with TRBD1 matching over 8 bases. The CDR3 consists of 16 residues. Germline-derived CDR1 and CDR2 are GTSNPN and SVGIG (reference sequence). The V and J ends lost 0 bases and 1 base, in that order; junction bases with no gene match: 4. The CDR3 here is CAWSVVGQGNTGELFF. The CDR3 coding sequence is TGTGCCTGGAGTGTTGTCGGACAGGGGAACACCGGGGAGCTGTTTTTT. Full variable domain (remainder filled in from reference TRBV30 and TRBJ2-2): SQTIHQWPATLVQPVGSPLSLECTVEGTSNPNLYWYRQAAGRGLQLLFYSVGIGQISSEVPQNLSASRPQDRQFILSSKKLLLSDSGFYLCAWSVVGQGNTGELFFGEGSRLTVL.

The chain links TRBV7-2 to TRBJ2-7; TRBD2 is a possible D gene (6 bases). The CDR3 has 13 amino acids. Germline V CDR1 and CDR2: SGHTA, FQGNSA. Trimming left V 4 bases short and J 5 bases short, with 12 bases between. CDR3 protein: CASSWRGEDEQYF. In nucleotides, the CDR3 is TGTGCCAGCAGCTGGCGGGGAGAGGACGAGCAGTACTTC.

The chain is built from TRBV28 and TRBJ2-2, with 11 bases that match TRBD1. From germline, CDR1 is MDHEN and CDR2 SYDVKM. The CDR3 loop spans 14 amino acids. Trimming cost V 6 bases and J 3 bases; bases outside gene matches: 0. In DNA form, the CDR3 reads TGTGCCAGCAGGGGACAGGGGGACACCGGGGAGCTGTTTTTT. Its translation is CASRGQGDTGELFF.

For the CDR3, the DNA is TGCGCCAGCAGCCCGGAGGGTCGTGTGACGAACACTGAAGCTTTCTTT. This translates into CASSPEGRVTNTEAFF. This chain connects TRBV4-1 to TRBJ1-1; D call uncertain. Germline V CDR1 and CDR2: MGHRA, YSYEKL. This CDR3 is 16 amino acids long. V lost 4 bases and J 1 base, leaving 16 bases between the germline ends.

The chain recombines TRBV10-3 with TRBJ1-4; 7 nucleotides agree with TRBD1. V was clipped by 4 bases and J by 8 bases; unmatched bases: 4. Germline assignment: CDR1 ENHRY and CDR2 SYGVKD. The CDR3 runs to 13 residues. The CDR3 region has the DNA TGTGCCATCAGTGGACAGGGAAACGAAAAACTGTTTTTT. Translation: CAISGQGNEKLFF.

The genes are TRBV18 and TRBJ2-7; 10 bases are shared with TRBD2. CDR3 length: 14 residues. The V and J ends lost 6 bases and 6 bases, in that order; junction bases with no gene match: 8. Per germline, CDR1 KGHSH and CDR2 LQKENI. The CDR3 here is CASSETSGPFEQYF. The CDR3 nucleotides read TGTGCCAGCTCGGAGACTAGCGGGCCCTTCGAGCAGTACTTC.

This chain links TRBV29-1 with TRBJ2-3, with D tentatively TRBD2 (5 bases). This CDR3 has 13 residues. CDR1 is SQVTM and CDR2 is ANQGSEA in the germline V gene. Trimming took off 4 bases at V and 3 bases at J, with 11 bases between the two ends. The CDR3 loop is CSVGTRLTDTQYF. CDR3 sequence (DNA): TGCAGCGTTGGGACTCGGCTTACAGATACGCAGTATTTT.

The V call is TRBV7-8, the J call TRBJ2-5, with 7 nucleotides matching TRBD1. Germline lookup yields CDR1 SGHVS and CDR2 FQNEAQ. CDR3 length equals 13 residues. With V trimmed by 6 bases and J by 5 bases, 6 bases remained unmatched. CDR3 sequence (DNA): TGTGCCAGCAGGTATACAGGGGTCGAGACCCAGTACTTC. This encodes CASRYTGVETQYF.

This rearrangement joins TRBV5-1 to TRBJ1-1; TRBD1 aligns across 7 bases. The CDR3 runs to 16 residues. Germline V CDR1 and CDR2: SGHRS, YFSETQ. V shed 4 bases, J shed 1 base, and the junction held 10 bases outside the gene matches. The CDR3 DNA follows: TGCGCCAGCAGCGCGGGACAGCTAACAAAGAACACTGAAGCTTTCTTT. This sequence encodes CASSAGQLTKNTEAFF.